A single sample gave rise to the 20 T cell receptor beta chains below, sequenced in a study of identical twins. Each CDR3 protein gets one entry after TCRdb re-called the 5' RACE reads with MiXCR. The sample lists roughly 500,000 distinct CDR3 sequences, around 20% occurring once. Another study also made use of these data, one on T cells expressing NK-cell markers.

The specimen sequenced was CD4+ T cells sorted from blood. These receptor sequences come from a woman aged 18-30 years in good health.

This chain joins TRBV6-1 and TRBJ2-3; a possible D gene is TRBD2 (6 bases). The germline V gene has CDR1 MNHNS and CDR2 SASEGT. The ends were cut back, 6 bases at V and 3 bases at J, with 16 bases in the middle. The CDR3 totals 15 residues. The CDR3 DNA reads TGTGCCAGCAGCAACCCAGCCGGAGGGACAGATACGCAGTATTTT. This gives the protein CASSNPAGGTDTQYF.

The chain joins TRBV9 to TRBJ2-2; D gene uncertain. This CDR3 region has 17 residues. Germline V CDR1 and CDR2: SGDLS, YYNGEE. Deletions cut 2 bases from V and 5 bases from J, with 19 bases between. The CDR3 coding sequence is TGTGCCAGCAGCGTCCTCAGAGACCGCCTCAGGACCGGGGAGCTGTTTTTT. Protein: CASSVLRDRLRTGELFF.

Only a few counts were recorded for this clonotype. The CDR3 nucleotides read TGTGCCAGCAGCTTAGCCTCACGGCAGGGCTACAATGAGCAGTTCTTC. This sequence encodes CASSLASRQGYNEQFF. The chain uses TRBV7-6 and TRBJ2-1; TRBD1 is a possible D gene (5 bases). The CDR3 length is 16 residues. Trimming removed 0 bases from V and 3 bases from J, with 12 bases in between. Looked up from germline, CDR1 is SGHVS and CDR2 is FNYEAQ.

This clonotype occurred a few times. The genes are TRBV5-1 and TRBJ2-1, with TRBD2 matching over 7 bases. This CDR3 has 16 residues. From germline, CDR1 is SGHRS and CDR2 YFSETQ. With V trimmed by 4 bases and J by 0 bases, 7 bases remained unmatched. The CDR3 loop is CASSVLAVISYNEQFF. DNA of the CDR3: TGCGCCAGCAGCGTCCTAGCGGTGATCTCCTACAATGAGCAGTTCTTC.

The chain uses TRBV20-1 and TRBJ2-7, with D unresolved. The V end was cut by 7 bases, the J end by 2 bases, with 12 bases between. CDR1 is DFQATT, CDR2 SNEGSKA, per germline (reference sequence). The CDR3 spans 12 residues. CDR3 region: CSVLEGTYEQYF. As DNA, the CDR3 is TGCAGTGTTCTGGAAGGGACCTACGAGCAGTACTTC.

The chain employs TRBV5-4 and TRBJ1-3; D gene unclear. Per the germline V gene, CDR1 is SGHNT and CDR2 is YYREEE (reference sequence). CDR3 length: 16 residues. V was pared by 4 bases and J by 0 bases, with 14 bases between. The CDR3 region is CASSRDLGISGNTIYF. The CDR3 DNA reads TGTGCCAGCAGCAGAGATTTAGGGATCTCTGGAAACACCATATATTTT. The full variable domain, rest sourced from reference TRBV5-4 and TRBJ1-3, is ETGVTQSPTHLIKTRGQQVTLRCSSQSGHNTVSWYQQALGQGPQFIFQYYREEENGRGNFPPRFSGLQFPNYSSELNVNALELDDSALYLCASSRDLGISGNTIYFGEGSWLTVV.

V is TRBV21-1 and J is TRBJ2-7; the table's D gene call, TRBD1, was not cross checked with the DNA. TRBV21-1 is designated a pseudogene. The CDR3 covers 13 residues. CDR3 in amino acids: CAPQGTGIYEQYF. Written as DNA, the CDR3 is TGTGCTCCGCAGGGGACAGGGATCTACGAGCAGTACTTC.

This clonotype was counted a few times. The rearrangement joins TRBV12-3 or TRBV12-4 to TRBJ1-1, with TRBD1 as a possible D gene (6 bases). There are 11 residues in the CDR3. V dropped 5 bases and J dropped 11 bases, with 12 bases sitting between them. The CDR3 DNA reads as TGTGCCAGCAGTCTAGGGGGTCCGGCTTTCTTT. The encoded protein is CASSLGGPAFF.

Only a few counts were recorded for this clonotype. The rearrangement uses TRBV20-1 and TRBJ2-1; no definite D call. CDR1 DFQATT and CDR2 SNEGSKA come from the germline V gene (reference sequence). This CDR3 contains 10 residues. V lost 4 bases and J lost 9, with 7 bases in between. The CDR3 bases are TGCAGTGCTATCCGGGTTGAGCAGTTCTTC. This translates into CSAIRVEQFF.

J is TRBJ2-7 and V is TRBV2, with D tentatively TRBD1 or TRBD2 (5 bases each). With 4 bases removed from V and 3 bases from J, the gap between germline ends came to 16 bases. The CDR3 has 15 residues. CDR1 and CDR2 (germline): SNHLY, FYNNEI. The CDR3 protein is CASSVQGSGIYEQYF. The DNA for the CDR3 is TGTGCCAGCAGTGTTCAGGGATCCGGGATCTACGAGCAGTACTTC. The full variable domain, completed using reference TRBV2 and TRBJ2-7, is EPEVTQTPSHQVTQMGQEVILRCVPISNHLYFYWYRQILGQKVEFLVSFYNNEISEKSEIFDDQFSVERPDGSNFTLKIRSTKLEDSAMYFCASSVQGSGIYEQYFGPGTRLTVT.

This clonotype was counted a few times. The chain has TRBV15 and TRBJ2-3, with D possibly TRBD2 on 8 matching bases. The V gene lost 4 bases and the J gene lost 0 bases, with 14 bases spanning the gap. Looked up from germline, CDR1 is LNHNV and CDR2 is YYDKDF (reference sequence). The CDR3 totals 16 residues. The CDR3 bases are TGTGCCACCAGCAAGGGGGCTAGCGGGAGCACAGATACGCAGTATTTT. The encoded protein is CATSKGASGSTDTQYF.

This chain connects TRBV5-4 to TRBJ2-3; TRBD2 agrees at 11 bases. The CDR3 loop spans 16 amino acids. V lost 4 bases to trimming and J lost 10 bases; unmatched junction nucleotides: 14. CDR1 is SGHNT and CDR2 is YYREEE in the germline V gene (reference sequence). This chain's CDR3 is CASSLPTSGTPYAQYF. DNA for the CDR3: TGTGCCAGCAGCCTTCCGACTAGCGGGACCCCATATGCGCAGTATTTT.

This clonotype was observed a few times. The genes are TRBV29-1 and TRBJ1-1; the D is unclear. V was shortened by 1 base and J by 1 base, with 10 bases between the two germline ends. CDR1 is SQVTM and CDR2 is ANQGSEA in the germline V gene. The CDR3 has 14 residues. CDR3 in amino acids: CSVEGSTTNTEAFF. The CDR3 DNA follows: TGCAGCGTTGAAGGGTCCACAACGAACACTGAAGCTTTCTTT.

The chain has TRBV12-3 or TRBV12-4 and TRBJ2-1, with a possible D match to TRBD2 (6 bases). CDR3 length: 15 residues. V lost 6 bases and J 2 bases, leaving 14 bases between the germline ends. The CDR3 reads CASSSGLSPYNEQFF. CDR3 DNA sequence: TGTGCCAGCAGCTCGGGACTTAGCCCCTACAATGAGCAGTTCTTC.

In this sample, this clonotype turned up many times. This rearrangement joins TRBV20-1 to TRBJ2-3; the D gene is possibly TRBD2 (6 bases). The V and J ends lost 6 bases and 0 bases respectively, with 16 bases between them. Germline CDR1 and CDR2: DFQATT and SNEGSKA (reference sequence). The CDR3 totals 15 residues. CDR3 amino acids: CSAPPSDSSTDTQYF. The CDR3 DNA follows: TGCAGTGCCCCCCCTAGCGACTCTAGCACAGATACGCAGTATTTT.

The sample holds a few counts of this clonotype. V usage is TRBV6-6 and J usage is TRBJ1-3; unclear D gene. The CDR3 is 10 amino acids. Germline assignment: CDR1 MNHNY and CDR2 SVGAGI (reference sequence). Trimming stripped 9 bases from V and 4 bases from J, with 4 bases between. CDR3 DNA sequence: TGTGCCAGTATCGGAAACACCATATATTTT. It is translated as CASIGNTIYF.

CDR3 amino acids: CASSPTVLPNTEAFF. The CDR3 nucleotides read TGCGCCAGCAGCCCGACAGTTCTCCCGAACACTGAAGCTTTCTTT. The rearrangement joins TRBV5-1 to TRBJ1-1; D is perhaps TRBD1 (5 bases). The CDR3 is made up of 15 amino acids. Looked up from germline, CDR1 is SGHRS and CDR2 is YFSETQ. Between the trimmed V and J ends, which lost 4 bases and 1 base, there was a span of 14 bases.

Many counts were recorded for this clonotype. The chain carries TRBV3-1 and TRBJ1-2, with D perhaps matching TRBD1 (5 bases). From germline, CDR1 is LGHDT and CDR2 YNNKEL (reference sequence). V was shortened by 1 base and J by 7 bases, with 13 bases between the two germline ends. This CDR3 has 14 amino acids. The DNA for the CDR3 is TGTGCCAGCAGCCAAGGGGAGGGGCGATCTGGCTACACCTTC. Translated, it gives CASSQGEGRSGYTF.

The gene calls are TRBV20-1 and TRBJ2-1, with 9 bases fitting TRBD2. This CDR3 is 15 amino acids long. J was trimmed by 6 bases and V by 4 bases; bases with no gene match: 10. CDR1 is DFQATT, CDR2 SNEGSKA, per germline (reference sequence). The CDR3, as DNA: TGCAGTGCTAAAACGGGGCTAGCGGGACGCAATGAGCAGTTCTTC. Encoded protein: CSAKTGLAGRNEQFF.

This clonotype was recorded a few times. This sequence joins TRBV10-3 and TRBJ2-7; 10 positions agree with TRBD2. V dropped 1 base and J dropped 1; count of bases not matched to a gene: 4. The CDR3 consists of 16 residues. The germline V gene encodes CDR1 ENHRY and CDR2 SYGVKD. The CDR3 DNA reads TGTGCCATCAGTGAGTTGTGGACTAGCGGATCCTACGAGCAGTACTTC. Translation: CAISELWTSGSYEQYF.